A selection of T cell receptor beta chains follows, all from one sample in a study of blood T cell repertoires in COVID-19. The protocol was immunoSEQ multiplex PCR, while the TCRdb copy is restricted to in-frame clones and leaves out a portion. In the table there are about 280,000 clones, about 85% of which are singletons. The specimen sequenced was PBMCs or T cells enriched from blood (not recorded which). These receptors were collected from a woman in her forties or fifties who had recovered from COVID-19. The CDR3 runs from the conserved cysteine through the conserved F or W. A D gene is named only where the DNA matches it firmly. Clone size, where shown, is once, few, many, or a class for clones that have expanded.

size	D	J	V	DNA	CDR3
.	.	TRBJ2-5	TRBV12-1	TGTGCCAGCAGCTACAGGGACGAGACCCAGTACTTC	CASSYRDETQYF
.	TRBD1	TRBJ1-1	TRBV6-2/TRBV6-3	TGTGCCAGCAGTTTGGCCGGGACAGCGAACACTGAAGCTTTCTTT	CASSLAGTANTEAFF
few	TRBD1	TRBJ2-3	TRBV27	TGTGCCAGCAGGGCCGGGGACAGGGCCACAGATACGCAGTATTTT	CASRAGDRATDTQYF
.	TRBD2	TRBJ2-5	TRBV6-5	TGTGCCAACGGGGGGGGCGGAGAGACCCAGTACTTC	CANGGGGETQYF
.	.	TRBJ1-2	TRBV5-1	TGCGCCAGCAGCGAACAGGGTCCTAACTATGGCTACACCTTC	CASSEQGPNYGYTF
.	.	TRBJ2-7	TRBV27	TGTGCCAGCAGTACCCCTGCGGCGGGAGAGCAGTACTTC	CASSTPAAGEQYF
.	TRBD1	TRBJ1-1	TRBV27	TGTGCCAGCAGTTTAAATTTGGGACAGGGAAAAGCTTTCTTT	CASSLNLGQGKAFF
.	.	TRBJ2-1	TRBV3-1/TRBV3-2	TGTGCCAGCAGCCAGACCGGGACTGTCTACAATGAGCAGTTCTTC	CASSQTGTVYNEQFF
.	TRBD2	TRBJ2-1	TRBV3-1/TRBV3-2	TGTGCCAGCAGCCAAGATAGCGGGGCCTACAATGAGCAGTTCTTC	CASSQDSGAYNEQFF
few	TRBD2	TRBJ2-3	TRBV6-5	TGTGCCAGCAGTTTCGGGGGGAGCACAGATACGCAGTATTTT	CASSFGGSTDTQYF
.	.	TRBJ2-1	TRBV30	TGTGCCTGGAGTTCGGAGAGGGAGGTCTCTGATGAGCAGTTCTTC	CAWSSEREVSDEQFF
.	TRBD2	TRBJ2-5	TRBV11-2	TGTGCCAGCAGCTCCGGGACTAGCGGGAGAGAGACCCAGTACTTC	CASSSGTSGRETQYF
.	.	TRBJ2-6	TRBV6-1	TGTGCCAGCAGTGCGGCAGGTGGCTCTGGGGCCAACGTCCTGACTTTC	CASSAAGGSGANVLTF
.	TRBD1	TRBJ1-4	TRBV25-1	TGTGCCAGCAGCCGGGACAGACTTAATGAAAAACTGTTTTTT	CASSRDRLNEKLFF
.	TRBD1	TRBJ1-4	TRBV5-6	TGTGCCAGCAACCTGAAAGGGACAGGGAATGAAAAACTGTTTTTT	CASNLKGTGNEKLFF